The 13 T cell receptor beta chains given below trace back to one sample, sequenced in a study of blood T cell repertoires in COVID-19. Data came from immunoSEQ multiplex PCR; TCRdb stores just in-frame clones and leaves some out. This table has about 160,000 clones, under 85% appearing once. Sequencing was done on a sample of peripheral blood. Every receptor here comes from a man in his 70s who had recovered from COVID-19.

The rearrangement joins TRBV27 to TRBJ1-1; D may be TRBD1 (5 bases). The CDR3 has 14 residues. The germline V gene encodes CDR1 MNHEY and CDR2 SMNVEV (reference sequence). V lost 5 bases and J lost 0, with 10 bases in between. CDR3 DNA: TGTGCCAGCAGTAAGGACACCCTGAACACTGAAGCTTTCTTT. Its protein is CASSKDTLNTEAFF.

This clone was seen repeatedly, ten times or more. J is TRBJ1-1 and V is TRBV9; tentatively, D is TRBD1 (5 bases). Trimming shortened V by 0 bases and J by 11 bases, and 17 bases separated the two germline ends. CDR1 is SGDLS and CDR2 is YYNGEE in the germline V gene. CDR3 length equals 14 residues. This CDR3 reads CASSVEGWGPEAFF. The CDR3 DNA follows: TGTGCCAGCAGCGTAGAGGGATGGGGCCCGGAGGCTTTCTTT.

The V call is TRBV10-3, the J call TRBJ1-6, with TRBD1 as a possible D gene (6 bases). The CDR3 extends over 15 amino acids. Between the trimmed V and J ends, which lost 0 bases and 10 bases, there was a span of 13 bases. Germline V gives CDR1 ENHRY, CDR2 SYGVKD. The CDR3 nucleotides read TGTGCCATCAGTGAGTCGCGACAGGAAGGGTCACCCCTCCACTTT. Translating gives CAISESRQEGSPLHF.

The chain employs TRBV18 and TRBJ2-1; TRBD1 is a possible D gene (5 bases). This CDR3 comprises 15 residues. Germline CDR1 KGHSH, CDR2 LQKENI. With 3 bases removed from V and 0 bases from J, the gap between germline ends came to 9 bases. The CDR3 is CASSPQGLSYNEQFF. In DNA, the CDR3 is TGTGCCAGCTCACCTCAGGGCCTCTCCTACAATGAGCAGTTCTTC.

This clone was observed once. The CDR3 nucleotides read TGTGCCAGCAGGTTAGCGGGAACGAACACCGGGGAGCTGTTTTTT. The encoded protein is CASRLAGTNTGELFF. The gene calls are TRBV5-4 and TRBJ2-2, with 8 positions matching TRBD2. The CDR3 is 15 amino acids. The J segment lost 0 bases and the V segment lost 5 bases, leaving 3 bases of the junction unmatched. The germline gives CDR1 SGHNT, CDR2 YYREEE (reference sequence).

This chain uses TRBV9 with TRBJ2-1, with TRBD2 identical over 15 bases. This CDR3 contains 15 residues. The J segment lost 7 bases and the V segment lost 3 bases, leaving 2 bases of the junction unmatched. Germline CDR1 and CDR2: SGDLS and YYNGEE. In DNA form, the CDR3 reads TGTGCCAGCAGCGGGACTAGCGGGAGGGTAAATGAGCAGTTCTTC. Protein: CASSGTSGRVNEQFF.

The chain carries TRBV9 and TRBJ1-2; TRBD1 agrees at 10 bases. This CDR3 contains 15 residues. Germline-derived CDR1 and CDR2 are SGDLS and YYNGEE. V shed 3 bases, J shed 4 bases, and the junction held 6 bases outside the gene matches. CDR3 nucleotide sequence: TGTGCCAGCAGCGCAGGGACAGGGGACGGCTATGGCTACACCTTC. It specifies CASSAGTGDGYGYTF.

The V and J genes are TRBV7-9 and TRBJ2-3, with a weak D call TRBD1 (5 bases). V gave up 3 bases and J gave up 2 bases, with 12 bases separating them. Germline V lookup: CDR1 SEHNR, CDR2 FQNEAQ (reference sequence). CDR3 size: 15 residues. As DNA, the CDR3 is TGTGCCAGCAGCTTGCAGGCAGGGCACACAGATACGCAGTATTTT. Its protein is CASSLQAGHTDTQYF.

The CDR3: CASSVADEQFF. The CDR3 bases are TGTGCCAGCAGTGTAGCGGATGAGCAGTTCTTC. The chain carries TRBV25-1 and TRBJ2-1; possibly TRBD2 for D (6 bases). The CDR3 is 11 residues long. Germline V CDR1 and CDR2: MGHDK, SYGVNS. With 4 bases removed from V and 8 bases from J, the gap between germline ends came to 6 bases. Full variable domain (outside the CDR3, taken from reference TRBV25-1 and TRBJ2-1): EADIYQTPRYLVIGTGKKITLECSQTMGHDKMYWYQQDPGMELHLIHYSYGVNSTEKGDLSSESTVSRIRTEHFPLTLESARPSHTSQYLCASSVADEQFFGPGTRLTVL.

This CDR3 is CASSEPREGVFTEAFF. CDR3 in DNA: TGTGCCAGTAGTGAGCCCAGGGAAGGGGTGTTCACTGAAGCTTTCTTT. This rearrangement joins TRBV19 to TRBJ1-1; D perhaps matches TRBD1 (5 bases). The CDR3 consists of 16 residues. Germline V lookup: CDR1 LNHDA, CDR2 SQIVND (reference sequence). V was clipped by 5 bases and J by 4 bases, with 20 bases between them.

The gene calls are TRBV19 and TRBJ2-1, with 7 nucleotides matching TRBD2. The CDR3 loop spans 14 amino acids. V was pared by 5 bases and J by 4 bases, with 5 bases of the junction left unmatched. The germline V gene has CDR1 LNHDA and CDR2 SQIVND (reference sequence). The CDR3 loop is CASSGASGYNEQFF. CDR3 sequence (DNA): TGTGCCAGTAGTGGGGCTAGCGGTTACAATGAGCAGTTCTTC.

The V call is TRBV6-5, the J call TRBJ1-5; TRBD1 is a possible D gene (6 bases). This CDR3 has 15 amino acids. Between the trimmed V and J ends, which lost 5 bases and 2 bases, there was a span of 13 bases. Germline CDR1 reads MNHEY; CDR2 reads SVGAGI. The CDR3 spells CASSRGASGNQPQHF. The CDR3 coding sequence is TGTGCCAGCAGTCGGGGGGCGAGTGGCAATCAGCCCCAGCATTTT.

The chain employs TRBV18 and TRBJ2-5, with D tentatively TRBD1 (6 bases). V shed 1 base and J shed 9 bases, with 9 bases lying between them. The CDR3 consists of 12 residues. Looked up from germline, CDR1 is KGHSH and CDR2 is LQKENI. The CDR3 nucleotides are TGTGCCAGCTCACCACAAGGGGGAGCCCAGTACTTC. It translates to CASSPQGGAQYF.